Presented here are 12 T cell receptor beta chains from one specimen sequenced in a study of T cell changes during pregnancy in multiple sclerosis. Generated by immunoSEQ multiplex PCR, the TCRdb table keeps only in-frame clones and is missing some. The table lists about 69,000 clones, roughly 90% of them singletons. The sample in question was peripheral blood, obtained in the third trimester of pregnancy. The receptor source for this set is a female donor with multiple sclerosis, enrolled in a pregnancy study.

The chain uses TRBV28 and TRBJ2-1, with 12 bases matching TRBD2. Germline lookup yields CDR1 MDHEN and CDR2 SYDVKM. The CDR3 runs 16 residues. Germline trimming cut 5 bases from V and 6 bases from J; bases unmatched to any gene: 8. CDR3 DNA: TGTGCCAGCAGTCTCTCAGCTAGCGGGGGGGGCAATGAGCAGTTCTTC. It translates to CASSLSASGGGNEQFF.

The chain has TRBV7-8 and TRBJ2-1; D is unclear. The CDR3 is 12 residues long. Germline CDR1 and CDR2: SGHVS and FQNEAQ. The V and J ends lost 1 base and 9 bases respectively, with 7 bases between them. CDR3 loop: CASSLVSGEQFF. CDR3 in DNA: TGTGCCAGCAGCTTAGTTTCAGGTGAGCAGTTCTTC.

The chain joins TRBV2 to TRBJ1-6; TRBD1 might be the D (5 bases). The CDR3 is 13 residues long. V was pared by 6 bases and J by 10 bases, with 13 bases between. CDR1 is SNHLY and CDR2 is FYNNEI in the germline V gene. The CDR3 coding sequence is TGTGCCAGCAGGGTCCAGGGTGGCTCACCCCTCCACTTT. This translates into CASRVQGGSPLHF. Full variable domain (rest looked up from reference TRBV2 and TRBJ1-6): EPEVTQTPSHQVTQMGQEVILRCVPISNHLYFYWYRQILGQKVEFLVSFYNNEISEKSEIFDDQFSVERPDGSNFTLKIRSTKLEDSAMYFCASRVQGGSPLHFGNGTRLTVT.

The CDR3 spells CASSDYRGTLLNTEAFF. CDR3 DNA: TGTGCCAGTAGTGATTACAGGGGAACTCTCTTGAACACTGAAGCTTTCTTT. This chain connects TRBV19 to TRBJ1-1, with TRBD1 matching over 7 bases. Germline V CDR1 and CDR2: LNHDA, SQIVND (reference sequence). The length of the CDR3 is 17 residues. V lost 5 bases and J lost 0; bases outside the gene matches: 12.

J is TRBJ2-1 and V is TRBV7-9; 10 nucleotides align to TRBD2. The CDR3 spans 16 residues. The J segment lost 6 bases and the V segment lost 2 bases, leaving 7 bases of the junction unmatched. Germline-derived CDR1 and CDR2 are SEHNR and FQNEAQ (reference sequence). CDR3 DNA sequence: TGTGCCAGCAGCTTATCACTAGCGGGGACCTTCAATGAGCAGTTCTTC. Protein: CASSLSLAGTFNEQFF.

This clone was observed a single time. The chain is built from TRBV4-2 and TRBJ2-3; D remains ambiguous. The V gene lost 3 bases and the J gene lost 2 bases, with 12 bases spanning the gap. The germline V gene has CDR1 LGHNA and CDR2 YNFKEQ. This CDR3 is 15 amino acids long. CDR3 sequence reads: CASSQPGPYTDTQYF. CDR3 in DNA: TGTGCCAGCAGCCAGCCGGGTCCATACACAGATACGCAGTATTTT.

The chain has TRBV27 and TRBJ1-1, with 7 bases identical to TRBD1. This CDR3 contains 14 residues. V lost 2 bases to trimming and J lost 4 bases; unmatched junction nucleotides: 4. The V gene's germline CDR1 is MNHEY and CDR2 SMNVEV (reference sequence). CDR3 in amino acids: CASSLRGLGTEAFF. The DNA for the CDR3 is TGTGCCAGCAGTTTAAGGGGGCTGGGCACTGAAGCTTTCTTT.

This clone came up once. V and J are TRBV6-1 and TRBJ1-1; possible D gene TRBD1, 5 bases. With 3 bases removed from V and 7 bases from J, the gap between germline ends came to 12 bases. Germline CDR1 reads MNHNS; CDR2 reads SASEGT. The CDR3 totals 13 residues. CDR3 protein: CASSESTGDEAFF. In DNA, the CDR3 is TGTGCCAGCAGTGAGTCAACGGGGGATGAAGCTTTCTTT.

The chain joins TRBV19 to TRBJ2-5, with TRBD2 matching over 7 bases. The length of the CDR3 is 10 residues. Germline V CDR1 and CDR2: LNHDA, SQIVND (reference sequence). This CDR3 is CWPGGETQYF. CDR3 nucleotides: TGTTGGCCGGGAGGAGAGACCCAGTACTTC.

This chain's CDR3 is CASSTGIAGWETQYF. The CDR3 DNA follows: TGCGCCAGTTCCACCGGGATAGCTGGATGGGAGACCCAGTACTTC. The chain links TRBV10-1 to TRBJ2-5, with a weak D call TRBD2 (5 bases). In germline, CDR1 is WNHNN, CDR2 SYGVQD (reference sequence). The CDR3 totals 15 residues. Trimming left V 9 bases short and J 5 bases short, with 22 bases between.

V is TRBV27 and J is TRBJ2-6; no clear D gene. This CDR3 is 17 amino acids long. Germline V CDR1 and CDR2: MNHEY, SMNVEV (reference sequence). Trimming took 9 bases from V and 0 from J, leaving 18 bases between them. CDR3 sequence: CASRTLLRSSGANVLTF. The CDR3 bases are TGTGCCAGTCGTACCTTGTTACGGAGCTCTGGGGCCAACGTCCTGACTTTC.

The CDR3 bases are TGTGCCAGCAGCCACGCCCCGGGACCCCTCCACTTT. It yields the protein CASSHAPGPLHF. The chain is built from TRBV6-5 and TRBJ1-6; D is unresolved. This CDR3 has 12 amino acids. V gave up 6 bases and J gave up 12 bases, with 12 bases separating them. Germline CDR1 MNHEY, CDR2 SVGAGI.